These 7 T cell receptor beta chains share one sample of origin, sequenced in a study of cytomegalovirus exposure and HLA in healthy donors. PCR used 60 Vbeta primers and 13 Jbeta primers. Generated by immunoSEQ multiplex PCR, the TCRdb table keeps only in-frame clones and is missing some. The sample shows some 140,000 clones, approximately 79% of them seen only once. Sequencing was carried out using PBMCs. The receptors were gathered from a male donor in good health and CMV-seronegative.

The chain recombines TRBV27 with TRBJ1-5; possibly TRBD1 for D (5 bases). Germline CDR1 and CDR2: MNHEY and SMNVEV (reference sequence). V lost 7 bases to trimming and J lost 2 bases, with 12 bases between them. This CDR3 region has 14 residues. DNA of the CDR3: TGTGCCAGCACCCAAGTAGGGGGCAATCAGCCCCAGCATTTT. It codes for CASTQVGGNQPQHF.

This clone was detected only once. The rearrangement links TRBV19 to TRBJ1-1; possible D gene TRBD1, 5 bases. Germline CDR1 and CDR2: LNHDA and SQIVND (reference sequence). The CDR3 runs to 16 residues. V lost 3 bases to trimming and J lost 1 base, with 15 bases between them. The CDR3 sequence is CASSMVGGWGNTEAFF. In DNA, the CDR3 is TGTGCCAGTAGTATGGTGGGGGGTTGGGGGAACACTGAAGCTTTCTTT.

The chain uses TRBV4-3 and TRBJ1-2, with D maybe TRBD1 (5 bases). CDR3 length: 15 amino acids. The V gene lost 3 bases and the J gene lost 8 bases, with 19 bases spanning the gap. From germline, CDR1 is LGHNA and CDR2 YSLEER. CDR3 DNA sequence: TGCGCCAGCAGCCACGGAGGGGAGGAACGACGGGGCTACACCTTC. Its protein is CASSHGGEERRGYTF.

V usage is TRBV4-3 and J usage is TRBJ2-3; 8 bases agree with TRBD2. The V gene's germline CDR1 is LGHNA and CDR2 YSLEER. The CDR3 covers 15 residues. V lost 4 bases to trimming and J lost 3 bases; unmatched junction nucleotides: 6. The CDR3 DNA follows: TGCGCCAGCAGCCCAACGGGGGGGAAGACAGATACGCAGTATTTT. Its protein is CASSPTGGKTDTQYF.

The chain carries TRBV19 and TRBJ1-1; D remains ambiguous. V was pared by 1 base and J by 0 bases, with 9 bases between. Per the germline V gene, CDR1 is LNHDA and CDR2 is SQIVND (reference sequence). CDR3 length equals 15 residues. CDR3: CASSIASLMNTEAFF. Written as DNA, the CDR3 is TGTGCCAGTAGTATAGCAAGCCTCATGAACACTGAAGCTTTCTTT.

V usage is TRBV5-8 and J usage is TRBJ1-6; 7 nucleotides line up with TRBD1. J gave up 11 bases and V 4 bases, and 6 bases lay outside the gene matches. Germline V lookup: CDR1 SGHTS, CDR2 YDEGEE. The CDR3 totals 13 residues. The CDR3 loop is CASSLDRDPPLHF. In nucleotides, the CDR3 is TGTGCCAGCAGCCTCGACAGGGATCCACCCCTCCACTTT.

This chain links TRBV9 with TRBJ2-4; 7 bases match TRBD2. Trimming cost V 2 bases and J 6 bases; bases outside gene matches: 5. The CDR3 consists of 14 residues. CDR1 SGDLS and CDR2 YYNGEE come from the germline V gene. CDR3 in amino acids: CASSVGGLGNIQYF. Written as DNA, the CDR3 is TGTGCCAGCAGCGTGGGAGGGCTGGGAAACATTCAGTACTTC.